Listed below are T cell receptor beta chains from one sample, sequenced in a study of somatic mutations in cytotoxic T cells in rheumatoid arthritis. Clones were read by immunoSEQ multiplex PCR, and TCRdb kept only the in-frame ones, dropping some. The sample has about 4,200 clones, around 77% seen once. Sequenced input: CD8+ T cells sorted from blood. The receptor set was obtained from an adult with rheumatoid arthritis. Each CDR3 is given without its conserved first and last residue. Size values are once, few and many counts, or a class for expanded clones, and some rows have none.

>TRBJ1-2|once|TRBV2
ASRGLTGFNYGYT
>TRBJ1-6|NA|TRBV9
ASSVGGAGYNSPLH
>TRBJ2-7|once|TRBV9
ASSGARGEQY
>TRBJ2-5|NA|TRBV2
ASKTAGGNQETQY
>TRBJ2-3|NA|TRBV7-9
ASRRAADTQY
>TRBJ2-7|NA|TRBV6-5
ASSYEGGEQY
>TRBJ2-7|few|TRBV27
ASRILARDYEQY
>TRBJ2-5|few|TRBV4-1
ASSQLPGTFGTQY
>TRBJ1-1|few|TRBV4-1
ASSQDWPGGTEAF
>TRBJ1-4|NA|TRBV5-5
ASSVPGGSEKLF
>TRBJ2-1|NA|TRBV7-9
ASSSLDNEQF
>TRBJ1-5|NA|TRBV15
ATSRDRGANQPQH
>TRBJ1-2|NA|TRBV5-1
ASSFSWSYGYT
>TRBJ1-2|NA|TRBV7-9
ASSLSGPPGKRGYT
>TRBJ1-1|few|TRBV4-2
ASSQVGDTEAF
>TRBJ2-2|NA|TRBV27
ASRTRDRGPERTGELF
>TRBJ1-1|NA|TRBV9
ASSGWNTEAF
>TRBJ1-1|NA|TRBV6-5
ASRGHPRTEAF
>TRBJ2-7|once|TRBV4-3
ASSTRDYSYEQY
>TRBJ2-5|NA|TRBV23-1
ASSRAAGGVETQY
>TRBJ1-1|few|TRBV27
ASSLRGPPGTEAF
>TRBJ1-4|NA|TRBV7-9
ASSQRDRENEKLF
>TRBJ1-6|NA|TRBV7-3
ASSLNPQGDYNSPLH
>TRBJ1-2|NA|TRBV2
ASRTGLDGYT
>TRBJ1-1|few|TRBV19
ASTQGPNTEAF
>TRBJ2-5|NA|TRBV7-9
ASSLRFAGEETQY
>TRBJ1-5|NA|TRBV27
ASSQGVTSQPQH
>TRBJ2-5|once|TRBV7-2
ASSLVLAGGGETQY
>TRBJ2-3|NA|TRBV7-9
ASSLVPVRGSTDTQY
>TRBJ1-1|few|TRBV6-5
ASRSGVTEAF
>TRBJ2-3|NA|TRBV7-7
ASSLRRGYPRGTQY
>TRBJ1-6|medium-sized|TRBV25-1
ASSAGTNSPLH
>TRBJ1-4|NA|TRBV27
ASSTVNEKLF
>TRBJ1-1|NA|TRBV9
ASSVGRGENTEAF
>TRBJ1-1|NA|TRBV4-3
ASSQDTAVMNTEAF
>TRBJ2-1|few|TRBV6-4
ASSDSVALPGNEQF
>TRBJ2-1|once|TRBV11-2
ASSQGQGAYNEQF
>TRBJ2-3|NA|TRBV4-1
ASSQGQGATDTQY
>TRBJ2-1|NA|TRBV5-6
ASSRPSEQF
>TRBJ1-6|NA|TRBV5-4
ASSPGPPSYNSPLH
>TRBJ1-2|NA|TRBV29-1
SAYRGPNYGYT
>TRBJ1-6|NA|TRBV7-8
ASSERDGISPLH
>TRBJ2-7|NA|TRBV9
ASSVAGGLIYEQY
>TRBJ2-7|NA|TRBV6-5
ASSPYRASEQY
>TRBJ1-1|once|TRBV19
ASSPYLTPNTEAF
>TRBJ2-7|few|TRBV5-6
ASSLTEDEQY